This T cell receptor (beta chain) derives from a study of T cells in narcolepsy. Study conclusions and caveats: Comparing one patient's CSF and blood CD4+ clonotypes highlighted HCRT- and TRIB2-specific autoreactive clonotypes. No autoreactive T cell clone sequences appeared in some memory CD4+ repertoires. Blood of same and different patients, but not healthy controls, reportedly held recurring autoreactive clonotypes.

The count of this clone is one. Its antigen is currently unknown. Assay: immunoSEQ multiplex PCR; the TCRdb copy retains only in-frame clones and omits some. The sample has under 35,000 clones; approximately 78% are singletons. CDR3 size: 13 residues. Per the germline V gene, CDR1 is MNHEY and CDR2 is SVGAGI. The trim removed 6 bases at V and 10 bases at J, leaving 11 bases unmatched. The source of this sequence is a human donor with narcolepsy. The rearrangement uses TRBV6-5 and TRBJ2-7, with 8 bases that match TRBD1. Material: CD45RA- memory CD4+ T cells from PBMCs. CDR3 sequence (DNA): TGTGCCAGCAGCAAAGACAGGGGAAGGGAACAGTACTTC. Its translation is CASSKDRGREQYF.